This T cell receptor (beta chain) emerged from a study of blood T cell repertoires in COVID-19. About the study: The United States, Italy and Spain were the sources of the acute and convalescent COVID-19 samples.

This CDR3 contains 18 residues. Germline values: CDR1 PRHDT, CDR2 FYEKMQ (reference sequence). Trimming cost V 1 base and J 6 bases; bases outside gene matches: 10. The table came from immunoSEQ multiplex PCR; TCRdb's copy has only in-frame clones and leaves some out. The sample holds some 78,000 clones; around 90% are singletons and the top ten take around 4.7%. The specimen was peripheral blood. This chain joins TRBV13 and TRBJ2-3, with 13 nucleotides matching TRBD2. The origin of this receptor is an elderly woman with active or convalescent COVID-19. CDR3 region: CASSLVARLAGGWDTQYF. CDR3 sequence (DNA): TGTGCCAGCAGCTTAGTAGCGAGACTAGCGGGAGGTTGGGATACGCAGTATTTT.